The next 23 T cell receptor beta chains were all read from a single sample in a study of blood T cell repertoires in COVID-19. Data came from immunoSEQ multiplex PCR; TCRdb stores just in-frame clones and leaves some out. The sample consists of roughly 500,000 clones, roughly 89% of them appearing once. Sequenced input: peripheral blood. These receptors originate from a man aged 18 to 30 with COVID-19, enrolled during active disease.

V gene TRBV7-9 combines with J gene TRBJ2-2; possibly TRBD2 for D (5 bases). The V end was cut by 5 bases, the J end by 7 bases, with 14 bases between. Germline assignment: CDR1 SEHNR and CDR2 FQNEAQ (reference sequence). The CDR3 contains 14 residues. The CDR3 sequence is CASSRDYRGGELFF. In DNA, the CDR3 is TGTGCCAGCAGCCGCGACTATCGGGGCGGGGAGCTGTTTTTT.

CDR3 loop: CASSRDKPNYGYTF. The CDR3, as DNA: TGTGCCAGCAGCCGCGACAAACCCAACTATGGCTACACCTTC. This chain joins TRBV14 and TRBJ1-2, with D uncertain. This CDR3 contains 14 residues. The germline V and J ends were trimmed by 4 bases and 2 bases, with 11 bases remaining between them. Looked up from germline, CDR1 is SGHDN and CDR2 is FVKESK.

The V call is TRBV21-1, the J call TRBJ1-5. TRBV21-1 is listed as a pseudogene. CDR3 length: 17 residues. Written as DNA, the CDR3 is TGTGCCAGCAGCAAAGATCAAGTCGGGTTTAGCAATCAGCCCCAGCATTTT. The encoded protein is CASSKDQVGFSNQPQHF.

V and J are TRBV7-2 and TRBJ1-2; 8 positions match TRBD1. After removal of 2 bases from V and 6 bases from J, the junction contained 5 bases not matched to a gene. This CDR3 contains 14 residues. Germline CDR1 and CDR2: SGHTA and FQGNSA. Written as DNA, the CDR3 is TGTGCCAGCAGCTTAACCCCGACAGGGGATGGCTACACCTTC. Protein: CASSLTPTGDGYTF. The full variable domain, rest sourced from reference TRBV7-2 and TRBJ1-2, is GAGVSQSPSNKVTEKGKDVELRCDPISGHTALYWYRQSLGQGLEFLIYFQGNSAPDKSGLPSDRFSAERTGGSVSTLTIQRTQQEDSAVYLCASSLTPTGDGYTFGSGTRLTVV.

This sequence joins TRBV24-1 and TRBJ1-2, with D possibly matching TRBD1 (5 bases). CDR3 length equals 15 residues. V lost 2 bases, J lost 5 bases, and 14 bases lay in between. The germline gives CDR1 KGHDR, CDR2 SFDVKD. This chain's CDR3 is CATSDSRVRGYGYTF. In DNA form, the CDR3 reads TGTGCCACCAGTGATTCTCGGGTAAGGGGATATGGCTACACCTTC.

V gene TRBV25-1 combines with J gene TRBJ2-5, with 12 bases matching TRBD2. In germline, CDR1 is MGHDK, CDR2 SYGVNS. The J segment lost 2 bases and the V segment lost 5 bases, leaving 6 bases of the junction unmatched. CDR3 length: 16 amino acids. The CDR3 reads CASSRTSGEIQETQYF. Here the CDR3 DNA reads TGTGCCAGCAGTCGGACTAGCGGGGAGATTCAAGAGACCCAGTACTTC.

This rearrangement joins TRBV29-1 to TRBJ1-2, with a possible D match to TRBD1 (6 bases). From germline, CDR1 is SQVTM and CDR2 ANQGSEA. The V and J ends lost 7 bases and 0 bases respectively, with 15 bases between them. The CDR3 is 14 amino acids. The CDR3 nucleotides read TGCAGCGGCGCTCAGGGGCTTTCTAACTATGGCTACACCTTC. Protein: CSGAQGLSNYGYTF.

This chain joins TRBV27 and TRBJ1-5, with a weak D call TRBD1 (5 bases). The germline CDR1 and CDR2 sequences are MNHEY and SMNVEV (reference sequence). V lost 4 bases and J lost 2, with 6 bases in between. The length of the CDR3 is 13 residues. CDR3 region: CASSYRRNQPQHF. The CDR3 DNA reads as TGTGCCAGCAGTTACAGGCGCAATCAGCCCCAGCATTTT.

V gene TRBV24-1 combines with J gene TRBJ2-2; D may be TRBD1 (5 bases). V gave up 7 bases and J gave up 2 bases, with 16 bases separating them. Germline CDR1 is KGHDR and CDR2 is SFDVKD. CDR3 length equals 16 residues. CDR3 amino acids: CATSEGAFFNTGELFF. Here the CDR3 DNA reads TGTGCCACCAGCGAAGGGGCATTCTTCAACACCGGGGAGCTGTTTTTT.

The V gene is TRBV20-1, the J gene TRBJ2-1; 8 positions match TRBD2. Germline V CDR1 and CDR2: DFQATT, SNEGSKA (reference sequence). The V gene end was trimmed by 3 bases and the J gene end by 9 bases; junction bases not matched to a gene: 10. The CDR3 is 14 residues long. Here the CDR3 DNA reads TGCAGTGCTAGTCACGGGACTAGTATTGGTGAGCAGTTCTTC. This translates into CSASHGTSIGEQFF.

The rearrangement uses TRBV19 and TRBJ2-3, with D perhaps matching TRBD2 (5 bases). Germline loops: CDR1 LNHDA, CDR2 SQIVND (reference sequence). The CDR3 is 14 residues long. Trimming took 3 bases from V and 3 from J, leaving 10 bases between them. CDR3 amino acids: CASSIGIATDTQYF. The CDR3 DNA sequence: TGTGCCAGTAGTATCGGGATAGCGACAGATACGCAGTATTTT.

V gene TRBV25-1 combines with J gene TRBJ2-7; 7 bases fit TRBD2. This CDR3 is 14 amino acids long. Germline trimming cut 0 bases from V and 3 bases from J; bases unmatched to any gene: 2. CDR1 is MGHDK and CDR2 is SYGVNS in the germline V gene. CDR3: CASSEYGGGYEQYF. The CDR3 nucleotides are TGTGCCAGCAGTGAATACGGCGGGGGCTACGAGCAGTACTTC.

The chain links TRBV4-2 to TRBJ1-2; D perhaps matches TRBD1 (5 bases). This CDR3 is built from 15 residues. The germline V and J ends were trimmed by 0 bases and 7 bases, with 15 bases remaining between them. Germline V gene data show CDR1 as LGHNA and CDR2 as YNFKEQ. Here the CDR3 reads CASSQEPRDSGGYTF. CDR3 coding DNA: TGTGCCAGCAGCCAAGAGCCCAGGGATTCCGGTGGCTACACCTTC.

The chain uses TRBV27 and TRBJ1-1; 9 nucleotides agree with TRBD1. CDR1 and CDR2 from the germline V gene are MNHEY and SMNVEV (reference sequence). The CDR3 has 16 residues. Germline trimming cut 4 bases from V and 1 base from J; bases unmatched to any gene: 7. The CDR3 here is CASSSTGGAGNTEAFF. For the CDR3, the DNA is TGTGCCAGCAGTTCTACAGGGGGCGCGGGGAACACTGAAGCTTTCTTT.

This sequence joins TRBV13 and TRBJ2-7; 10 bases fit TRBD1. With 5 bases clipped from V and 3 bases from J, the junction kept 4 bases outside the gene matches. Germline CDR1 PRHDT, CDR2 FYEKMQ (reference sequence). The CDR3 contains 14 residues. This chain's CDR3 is CASSPGQGIYEQYF. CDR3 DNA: TGTGCCAGCAGCCCGGGACAGGGGATCTACGAGCAGTACTTC.

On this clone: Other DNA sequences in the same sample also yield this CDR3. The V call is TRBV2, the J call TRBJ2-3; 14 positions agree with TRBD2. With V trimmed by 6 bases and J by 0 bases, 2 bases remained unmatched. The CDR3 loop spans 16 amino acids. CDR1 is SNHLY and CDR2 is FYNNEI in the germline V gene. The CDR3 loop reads CASRRLAGGSTDTQYF. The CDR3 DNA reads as TGTGCCAGCAGGCGACTAGCGGGAGGGAGCACAGATACGCAGTATTTT.

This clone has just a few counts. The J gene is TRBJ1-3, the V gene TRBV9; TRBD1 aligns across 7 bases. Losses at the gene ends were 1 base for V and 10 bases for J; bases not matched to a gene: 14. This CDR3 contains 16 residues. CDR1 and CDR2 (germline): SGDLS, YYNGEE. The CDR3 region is CASSVQPETAQGTIYF. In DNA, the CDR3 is TGTGCCAGCAGCGTACAACCCGAGACAGCACAGGGGACCATATATTTT.

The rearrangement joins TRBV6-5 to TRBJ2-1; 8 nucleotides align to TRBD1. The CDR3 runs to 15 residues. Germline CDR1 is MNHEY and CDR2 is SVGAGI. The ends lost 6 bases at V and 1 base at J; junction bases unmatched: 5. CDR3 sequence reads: CASRDRVESYNEQFF. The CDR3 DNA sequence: TGTGCCAGCAGGGACAGGGTGGAGTCCTACAATGAGCAGTTCTTC.

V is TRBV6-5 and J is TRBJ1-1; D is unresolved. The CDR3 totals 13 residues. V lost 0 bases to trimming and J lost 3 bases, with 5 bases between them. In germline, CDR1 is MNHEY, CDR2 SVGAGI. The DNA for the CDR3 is TGTGCCAGCAGTTACTCGACTTACACTGAAGCTTTCTTT. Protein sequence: CASSYSTYTEAFF.

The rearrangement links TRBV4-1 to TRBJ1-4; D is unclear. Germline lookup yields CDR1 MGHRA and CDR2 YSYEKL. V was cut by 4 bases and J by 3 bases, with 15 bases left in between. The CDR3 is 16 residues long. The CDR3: CASSPDLGDPNEKLFF. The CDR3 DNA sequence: TGCGCCAGCAGCCCCGACTTAGGAGATCCTAATGAAAAACTGTTTTTT.

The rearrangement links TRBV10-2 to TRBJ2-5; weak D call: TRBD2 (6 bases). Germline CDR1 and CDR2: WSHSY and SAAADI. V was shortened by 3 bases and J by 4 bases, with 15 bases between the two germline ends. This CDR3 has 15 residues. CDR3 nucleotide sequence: TGCGCCAGCAGTGAAGTGGGGGGAATGGGAGAGACCCAGTACTTC. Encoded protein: CASSEVGGMGETQYF.

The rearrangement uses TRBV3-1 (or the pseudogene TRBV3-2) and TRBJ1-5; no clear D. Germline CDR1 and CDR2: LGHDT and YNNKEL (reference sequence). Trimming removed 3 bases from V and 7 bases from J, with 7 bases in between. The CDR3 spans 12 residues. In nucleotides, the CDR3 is TGTGCCAGCAGCCAGGCCTCCCAGCCCCAGCATTTT. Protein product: CASSQASQPQHF.

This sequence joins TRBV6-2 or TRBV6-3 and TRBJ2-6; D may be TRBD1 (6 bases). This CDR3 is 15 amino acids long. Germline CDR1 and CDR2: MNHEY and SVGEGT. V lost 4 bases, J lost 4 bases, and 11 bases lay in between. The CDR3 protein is CASSLWGPGANVLTF. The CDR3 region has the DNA TGTGCCAGCAGTTTATGGGGGCCAGGGGCCAACGTCCTGACTTTC.